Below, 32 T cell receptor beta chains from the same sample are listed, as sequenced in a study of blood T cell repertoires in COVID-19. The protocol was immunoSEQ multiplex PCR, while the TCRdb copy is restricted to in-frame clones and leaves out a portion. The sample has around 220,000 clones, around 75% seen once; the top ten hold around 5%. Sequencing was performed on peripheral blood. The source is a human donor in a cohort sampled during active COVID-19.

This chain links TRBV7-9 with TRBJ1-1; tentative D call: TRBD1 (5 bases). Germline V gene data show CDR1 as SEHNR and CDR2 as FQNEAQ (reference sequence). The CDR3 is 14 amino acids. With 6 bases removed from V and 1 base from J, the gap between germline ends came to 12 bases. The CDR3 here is CASRGEGQNTEAFF. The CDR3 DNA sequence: TGTGCCAGCAGGGGGGAGGGTCAGAACACTGAAGCTTTCTTT.

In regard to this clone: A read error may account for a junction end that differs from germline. The CDR3 coding sequence is TGTGCCAGCAGCCTAGACGGCGGGAGGGCCTCCCCAGATACGCAGTATTTT. Translating gives CASSLDGGRASPDTQYF. The gene calls are TRBV11-3 and TRBJ2-3; 9 bases align to TRBD2. The CDR3 is 17 residues long. CDR1 and CDR2 from the germline V gene are SGHNT and YENEEA.

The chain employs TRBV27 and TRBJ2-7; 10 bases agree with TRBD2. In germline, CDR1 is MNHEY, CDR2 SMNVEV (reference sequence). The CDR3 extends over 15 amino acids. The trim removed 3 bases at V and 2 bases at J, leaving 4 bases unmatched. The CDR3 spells CASSFLAGVPYEQYF. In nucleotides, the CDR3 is TGTGCCAGCAGTTTCCTAGCGGGAGTACCCTACGAGCAGTACTTC.

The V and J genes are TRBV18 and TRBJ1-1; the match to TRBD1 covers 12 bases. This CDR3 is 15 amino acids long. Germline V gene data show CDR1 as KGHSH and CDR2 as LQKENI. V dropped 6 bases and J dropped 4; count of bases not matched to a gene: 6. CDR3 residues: CASSGGQGAFTEAFF. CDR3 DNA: TGTGCCAGCTCCGGGGGACAGGGGGCGTTCACTGAAGCTTTCTTT. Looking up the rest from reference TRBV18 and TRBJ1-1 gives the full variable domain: NAGVMQNPRHLVRRRGQEARLRCSPMKGHSHVYWYRQLPEEGLKFMVYLQKENIIDESGMPKERFSAEFPKEGPSILRIQQVVRGDSAAYFCASSGGQGAFTEAFFGQGTRLTVV.

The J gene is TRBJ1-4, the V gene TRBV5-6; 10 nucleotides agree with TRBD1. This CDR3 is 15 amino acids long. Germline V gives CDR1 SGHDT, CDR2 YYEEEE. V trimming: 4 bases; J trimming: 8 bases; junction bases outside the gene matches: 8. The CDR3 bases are TGTGCCAGCAGCGCACTGGGACAGGGGAAGGAAAAACTGTTTTTT. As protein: CASSALGQGKEKLFF.

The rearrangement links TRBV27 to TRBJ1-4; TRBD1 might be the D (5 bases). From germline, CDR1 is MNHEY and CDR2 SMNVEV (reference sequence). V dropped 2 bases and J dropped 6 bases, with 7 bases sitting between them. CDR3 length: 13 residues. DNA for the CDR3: TGTGCCAGCAGTTTACGCAGGGATGAAAAACTGTTTTTT. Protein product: CASSLRRDEKLFF.

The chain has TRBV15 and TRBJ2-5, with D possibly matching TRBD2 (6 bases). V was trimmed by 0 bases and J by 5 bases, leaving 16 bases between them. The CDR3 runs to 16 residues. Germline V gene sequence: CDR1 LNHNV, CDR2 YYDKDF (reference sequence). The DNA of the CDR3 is TGTGCCACCAGCAGAGATCCCCCGGGAGCGGTTGAGACCCAGTACTTC. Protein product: CATSRDPPGAVETQYF.

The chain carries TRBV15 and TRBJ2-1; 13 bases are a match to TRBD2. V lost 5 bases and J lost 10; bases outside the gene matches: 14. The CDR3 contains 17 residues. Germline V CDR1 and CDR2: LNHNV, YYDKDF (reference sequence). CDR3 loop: CATSSQITSGRAREQFF. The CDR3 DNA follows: TGTGCCACCAGCTCCCAGATTACTAGCGGGAGGGCCAGGGAGCAGTTCTTC.

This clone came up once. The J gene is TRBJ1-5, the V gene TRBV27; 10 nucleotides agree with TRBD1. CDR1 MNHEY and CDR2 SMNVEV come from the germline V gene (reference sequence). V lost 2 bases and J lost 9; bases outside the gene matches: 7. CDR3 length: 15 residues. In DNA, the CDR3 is TGTGCCAGCAGTTTAACCGGGACAGGGGCCCGGCCCCAGCATTTT. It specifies CASSLTGTGARPQHF.

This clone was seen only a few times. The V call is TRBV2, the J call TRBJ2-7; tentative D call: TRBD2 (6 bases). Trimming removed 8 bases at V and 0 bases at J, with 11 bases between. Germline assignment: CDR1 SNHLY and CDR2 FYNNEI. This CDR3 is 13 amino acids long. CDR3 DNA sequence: TGTGCCAGCGCCGGGACTTACTCCTACGAGCAGTACTTC. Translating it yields CASAGTYSYEQYF.

The CDR3, as DNA: TGTGCAAGTCGCTTAGAAAGAGGACTAGTGGCCCACGAGCAGTACTTC. It yields the protein CASRLERGLVAHEQYF. This chain uses TRBV12-2 with TRBJ2-7; the DNA was not compared with TRBD2, the D call given in the table. TRBV12-2 is deemed a pseudogene. The CDR3 has 16 residues.

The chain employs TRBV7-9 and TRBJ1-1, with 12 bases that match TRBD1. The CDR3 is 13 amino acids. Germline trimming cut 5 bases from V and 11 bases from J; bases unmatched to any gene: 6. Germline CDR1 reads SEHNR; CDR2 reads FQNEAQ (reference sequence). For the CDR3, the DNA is TGTGCCAGCAGCCCCCGGGACAGGGGGCTCGCTTTCTTT. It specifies CASSPRDRGLAFF. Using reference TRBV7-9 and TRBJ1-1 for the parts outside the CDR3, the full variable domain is DTGVSQNPRHKITKRGQNVTFRCDPISEHNRLYWYRQTLGQGPEFLTYFQNEAQLEKSRLLSDRFSAERPKGSFSTLEIQRTEQGDSAMYLCASSPRDRGLAFFGQGTRLTVV.

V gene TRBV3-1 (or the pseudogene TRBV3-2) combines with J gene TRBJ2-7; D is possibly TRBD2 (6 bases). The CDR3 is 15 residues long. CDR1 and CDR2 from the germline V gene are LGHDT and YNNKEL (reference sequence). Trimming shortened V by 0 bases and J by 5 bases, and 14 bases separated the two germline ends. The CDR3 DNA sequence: TGTGCCAGCAGCCAAGATGGGAAAACTAGCAACGAGCAGTACTTC. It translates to CASSQDGKTSNEQYF.

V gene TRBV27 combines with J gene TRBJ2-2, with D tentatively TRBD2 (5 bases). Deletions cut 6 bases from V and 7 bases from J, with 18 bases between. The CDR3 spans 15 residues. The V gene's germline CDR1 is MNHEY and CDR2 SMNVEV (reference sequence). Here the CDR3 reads CASSSPHRGYGELFF. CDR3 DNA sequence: TGTGCCAGCAGCTCCCCCCACCGGGGATACGGGGAGCTGTTTTTT.

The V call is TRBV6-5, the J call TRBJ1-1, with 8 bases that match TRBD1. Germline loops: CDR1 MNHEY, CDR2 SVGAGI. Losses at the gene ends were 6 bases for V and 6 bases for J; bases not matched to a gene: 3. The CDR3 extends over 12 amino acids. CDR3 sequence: CASRPQGAEAFF. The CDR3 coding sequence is TGTGCCAGCAGGCCACAGGGGGCTGAAGCTTTCTTT.

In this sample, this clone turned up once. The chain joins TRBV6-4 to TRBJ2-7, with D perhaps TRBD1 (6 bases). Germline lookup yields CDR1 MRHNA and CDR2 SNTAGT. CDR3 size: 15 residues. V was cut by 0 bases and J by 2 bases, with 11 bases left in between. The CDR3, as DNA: TGTGCCAGCAGTGACTCCAGGACAGTCACCTACGAGCAGTACTTC. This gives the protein CASSDSRTVTYEQYF.

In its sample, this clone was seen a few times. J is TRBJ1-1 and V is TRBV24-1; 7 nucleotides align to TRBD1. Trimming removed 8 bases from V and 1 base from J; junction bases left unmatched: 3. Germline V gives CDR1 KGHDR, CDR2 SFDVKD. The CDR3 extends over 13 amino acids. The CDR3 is CATTDRRNTEAFF. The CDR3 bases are TGTGCCACCACGGACAGGCGGAACACTGAAGCTTTCTTT.

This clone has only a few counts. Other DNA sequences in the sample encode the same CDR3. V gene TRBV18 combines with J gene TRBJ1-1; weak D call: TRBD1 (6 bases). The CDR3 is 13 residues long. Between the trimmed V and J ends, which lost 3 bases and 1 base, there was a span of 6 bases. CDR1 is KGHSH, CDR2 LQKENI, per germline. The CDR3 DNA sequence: TGTGCCAGCTCACCGGGACAGAACACTGAAGCTTTCTTT. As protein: CASSPGQNTEAFF.

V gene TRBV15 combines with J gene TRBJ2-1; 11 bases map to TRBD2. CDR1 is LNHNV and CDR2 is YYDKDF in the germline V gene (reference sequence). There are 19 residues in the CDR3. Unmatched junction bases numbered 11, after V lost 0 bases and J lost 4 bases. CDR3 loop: CATSRDQDSGRVEYNEQFF. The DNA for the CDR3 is TGTGCCACCAGCAGAGATCAGGATAGCGGGAGGGTGGAGTACAATGAGCAGTTCTTC.

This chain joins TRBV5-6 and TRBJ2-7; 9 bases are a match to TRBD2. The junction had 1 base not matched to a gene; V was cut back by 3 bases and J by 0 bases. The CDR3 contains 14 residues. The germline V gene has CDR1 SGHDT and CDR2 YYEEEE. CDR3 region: CASSSSGASYEQYF. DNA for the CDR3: TGTGCCAGCAGCTCTAGCGGGGCCTCCTACGAGCAGTACTTC.

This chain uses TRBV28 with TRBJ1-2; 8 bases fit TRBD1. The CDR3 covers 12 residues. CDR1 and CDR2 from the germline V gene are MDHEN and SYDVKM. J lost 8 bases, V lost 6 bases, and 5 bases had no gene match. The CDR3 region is CASSRQGYGYTF. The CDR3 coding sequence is TGTGCCAGCAGCCGACAGGGGTACGGCTACACCTTC.

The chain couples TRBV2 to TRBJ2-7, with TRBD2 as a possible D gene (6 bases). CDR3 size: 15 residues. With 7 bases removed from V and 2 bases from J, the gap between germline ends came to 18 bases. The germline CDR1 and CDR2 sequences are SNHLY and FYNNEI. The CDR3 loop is CASTGVDSGTYEQYF. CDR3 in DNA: TGTGCCAGCACCGGGGTGGATAGCGGAACCTACGAGCAGTACTTC.

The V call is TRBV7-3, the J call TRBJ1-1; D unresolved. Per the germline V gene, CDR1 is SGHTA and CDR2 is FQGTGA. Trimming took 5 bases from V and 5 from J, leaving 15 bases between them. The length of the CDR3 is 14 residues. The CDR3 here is CASSPVGGLTEAFF. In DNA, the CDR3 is TGTGCCAGCAGCCCGGTTGGAGGGTTGACTGAAGCTTTCTTT.

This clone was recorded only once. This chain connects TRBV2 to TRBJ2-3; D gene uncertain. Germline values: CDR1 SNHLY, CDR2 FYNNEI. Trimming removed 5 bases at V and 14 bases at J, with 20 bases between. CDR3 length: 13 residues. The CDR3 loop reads CASSRTSAVYRYF. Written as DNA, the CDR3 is TGTGCCAGCAGTCGCACTTCCGCCGTGTATAGGTATTTT.

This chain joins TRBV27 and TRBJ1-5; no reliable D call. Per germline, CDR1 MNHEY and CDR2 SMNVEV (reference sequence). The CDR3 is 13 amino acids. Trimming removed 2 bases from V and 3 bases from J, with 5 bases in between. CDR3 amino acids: CASSLDFNQPQHF. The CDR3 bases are TGTGCCAGCAGTTTAGACTTCAATCAGCCCCAGCATTTT.

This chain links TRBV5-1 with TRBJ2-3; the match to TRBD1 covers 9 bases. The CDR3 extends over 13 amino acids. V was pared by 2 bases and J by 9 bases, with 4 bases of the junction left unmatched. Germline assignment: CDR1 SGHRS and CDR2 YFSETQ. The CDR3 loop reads CASSLMDRGTQYF. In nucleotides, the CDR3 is TGCGCCAGCAGCTTAATGGACAGGGGAACGCAGTATTTT.

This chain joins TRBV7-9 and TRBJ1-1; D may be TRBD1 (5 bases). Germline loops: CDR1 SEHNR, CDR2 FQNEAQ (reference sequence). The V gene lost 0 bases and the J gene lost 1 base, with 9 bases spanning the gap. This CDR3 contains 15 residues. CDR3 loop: CASSLANGQNTEAFF. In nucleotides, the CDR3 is TGTGCCAGCAGCTTAGCAAATGGACAGAACACTGAAGCTTTCTTT.

The CDR3 DNA reads TGTGCCAGCAGCGTAGGCGTCGACTCCTACGAGCAGTACTTC. Its protein is CASSVGVDSYEQYF. J is TRBJ2-7 and V is TRBV9; the D is unclear. CDR1 is SGDLS, CDR2 YYNGEE, per germline. There are 14 residues in the CDR3. The ends were cut back, 0 bases at V and 0 bases at J, with 7 bases in the middle.

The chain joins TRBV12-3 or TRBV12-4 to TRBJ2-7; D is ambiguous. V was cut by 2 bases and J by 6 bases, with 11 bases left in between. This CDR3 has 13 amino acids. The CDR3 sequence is CASSLPEALEQYF. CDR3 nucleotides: TGTGCCAGCAGTTTACCAGAGGCGCTCGAGCAGTACTTC.

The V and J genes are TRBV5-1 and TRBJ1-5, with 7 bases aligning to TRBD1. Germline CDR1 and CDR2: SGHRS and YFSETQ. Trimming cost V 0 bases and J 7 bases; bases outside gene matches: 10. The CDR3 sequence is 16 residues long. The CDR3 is CASSLAEGASEQPQHF. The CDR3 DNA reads TGCGCCAGCAGCTTGGCCGAGGGGGCGTCAGAACAGCCCCAGCATTTT.

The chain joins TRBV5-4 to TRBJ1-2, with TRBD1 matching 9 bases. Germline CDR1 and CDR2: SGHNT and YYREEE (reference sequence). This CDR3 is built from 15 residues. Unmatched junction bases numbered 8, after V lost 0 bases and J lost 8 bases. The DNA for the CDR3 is TGTGCCAGCAGCTTGGCCGGGACAGGGAACAAGGGCTACACCTTC. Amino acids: CASSLAGTGNKGYTF.

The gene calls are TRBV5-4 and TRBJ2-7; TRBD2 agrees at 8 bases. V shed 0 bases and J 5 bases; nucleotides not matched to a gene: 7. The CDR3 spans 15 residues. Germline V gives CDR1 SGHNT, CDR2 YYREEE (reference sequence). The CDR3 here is CASSLASGSPNEQYF. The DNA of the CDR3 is TGTGCCAGCAGCTTGGCCAGCGGGAGTCCCAACGAGCAGTACTTC.